These 28 T cell receptor beta chains share one sample of origin, sequenced in a study of T-cell reconstitution after alpha-beta-depleted transplantation in children. Preparation of the TCRbeta library used unique molecular identifiers. From the PCR reads, TCRdb called clonotypes with MiXCR, one entry per CDR3 protein. The sample lists about 300,000 distinct CDR3 sequences; around a tenth were seen once. Sequencing used PBMCs, obtained before TCRalphabeta/CD19-depleted stem cell transplant. The receptors stem from a boy under two years old with acute myeloid leukemia, due to receive a stem cell transplant.

This clonotype was counted at least ten times. The gene calls are TRBV20-1 and TRBJ2-5; possibly TRBD1 for D (5 bases). Germline V CDR1 and CDR2: DFQATT, SNEGSKA (reference sequence). CDR3 length: 14 amino acids. Trimming took off 1 base at V and 6 bases at J, with 15 bases between the two ends. CDR3 residues: CSARAPKGKQTQYF. DNA for the CDR3: TGCAGTGCTAGAGCCCCTAAGGGGAAACAGACCCAGTACTTC.

This clonotype was observed many times. The chain is built from TRBV4-2 and TRBJ2-7, with TRBD2 as a possible D gene (6 bases). Looked up from germline, CDR1 is LGHNA and CDR2 is YNFKEQ. CDR3 length: 16 residues. V dropped 4 bases and J dropped 1 base, with 17 bases sitting between them. This chain's CDR3 is CASSPGPGLESYEQYF. In DNA, the CDR3 is TGTGCCAGCAGCCCTGGACCGGGACTTGAATCCTACGAGCAGTACTTC.

Here the CDR3 reads CASRIYRDYNEQFF. CDR3 in DNA: TGTGCCAGCAGGATATATCGAGACTACAATGAGCAGTTCTTC. The V call is TRBV27, the J call TRBJ2-1, with D hard to call. Germline V gene lookup returns CDR1 MNHEY and CDR2 SMNVEV (reference sequence). V gave up 6 bases and J gave up 3 bases, with 12 bases separating them. CDR3 length: 14 amino acids.

There are many counts of this clonotype. V is TRBV7-2 and J is TRBJ1-2; 11 bases are a match to TRBD1. The CDR3 consists of 15 residues. The ends lost 5 bases at V and 3 bases at J; junction bases unmatched: 5. CDR1 SGHTA and CDR2 FQGNSA come from the germline V gene. DNA of the CDR3: TGTGCCAGCAGCCCCAGGACAGGGGGCTACTATGGCTACACCTTC. Its protein product is CASSPRTGGYYGYTF.

The V and J genes are TRBV19 and TRBJ1-5; weak D call: TRBD1 (6 bases). Germline V CDR1 and CDR2: LNHDA, SQIVND (reference sequence). The CDR3 has 14 amino acids. Trimming left V 6 bases short and J 4 bases short, with 13 bases between. CDR3 DNA sequence: TGTGCCAGTAGAGAACAGGGACGAAATCAGCCCCAGCATTTT. Encoded protein: CASREQGRNQPQHF.

This chain connects TRBV7-8 to TRBJ2-5; possibly TRBD2 for D (6 bases). In germline, CDR1 is SGHVS, CDR2 FQNEAQ. Deletions cut 5 bases from V and 4 bases from J, with 17 bases between. This CDR3 is 15 amino acids long. CDR3 DNA sequence: TGTGCCAGCAGCCGGAGCGGCCTGGAGGGAGAGACCCAGTACTTC. This sequence encodes CASSRSGLEGETQYF.

This clonotype has a count of ten or more. The V and J genes are TRBV7-3 and TRBJ2-1; TRBD2 aligns across 10 bases. V shed 7 bases, J shed 2 bases, and the junction held 5 bases outside the gene matches. CDR1 and CDR2 from the germline V gene are SGHTA and FQGTGA. The CDR3 consists of 15 residues. CDR3 nucleotides: TGTGCCAGCACCCTTAGCGGGAGGACCTACAATGAGCAGTTCTTC. It is translated as CASTLSGRTYNEQFF.

The chain combines TRBV7-9 with TRBJ1-4; TRBD1 agrees at 7 bases. The CDR3 sequence is 16 residues long. Germline CDR1 SEHNR, CDR2 FQNEAQ (reference sequence). J lost 0 bases, V lost 5 bases, and 6 bases had no gene match. The CDR3 coding sequence is TGTGCCAGCAGCCTACAGGGGCGGGCAACTAATGAAAAACTGTTTTTT. Its translation is CASSLQGRATNEKLFF.

This clonotype was seen many times. The chain couples TRBV7-3 to TRBJ1-4; TRBD1 matches at 9 bases. This CDR3 region has 15 residues. Germline V gene sequence: CDR1 SGHTA, CDR2 FQGTGA. V gave up 5 bases and J gave up 5 bases; unmatched junction bases: 6. The CDR3 reads CASSPTGTGNEKLFF. The CDR3 region has the DNA TGTGCCAGCAGCCCGACCGGGACAGGGAATGAAAAACTGTTTTTT. The full variable domain, with the rest looked up from reference TRBV7-3 and TRBJ1-4, is GAGVSQTPSNKVTEKGKYVELRCDPISGHTALYWYRQSLGQGPEFLIYFQGTGAADDSGLPNDRFFAVRPEGSVSTLKIQRTERGDSAVYLCASSPTGTGNEKLFFGSGTQLSVL.

This clonotype was observed a few times. This rearrangement joins TRBV7-9 to TRBJ1-2; D gene uncertain. Germline V CDR1 and CDR2: SEHNR, FQNEAQ (reference sequence). The CDR3 extends over 12 amino acids. The ends were cut back, 5 bases at V and 7 bases at J, with 11 bases in the middle. The chain's CDR3 is CASSRSVGGYTF. The CDR3 region has the DNA TGTGCCAGCAGCCGAAGCGTAGGTGGCTACACCTTC.

This clonotype was seen many times. The J gene is TRBJ2-3, the V gene TRBV12-3 or TRBV12-4; 8 nucleotides line up with TRBD2. This CDR3 contains 16 residues. V shed 5 bases and J 0 bases; nucleotides not matched to a gene: 7. This CDR3 is CASSPRASGSTDTQYF. CDR3 nucleotide sequence: TGTGCCAGCAGTCCGCGGGCTAGCGGGAGCACAGATACGCAGTATTTT.

This clonotype was detected ten times or more. The chain links TRBV5-1 to TRBJ1-2; TRBD1 aligns across 10 bases. CDR1 and CDR2 from the germline V gene are SGHRS and YFSETQ. The CDR3 totals 16 residues. The J segment lost 4 bases and the V segment lost 4 bases, leaving 10 bases of the junction unmatched. This CDR3 reads CASSTQWDRGTYGYTF. CDR3 nucleotides: TGCGCCAGCAGCACACAATGGGACAGGGGTACCTATGGCTACACCTTC.

This clonotype was observed at least ten times. The gene calls are TRBV3-1 and TRBJ2-1, with 9 bases fitting TRBD1. Germline V lookup: CDR1 LGHDT, CDR2 YNNKEL (reference sequence). The CDR3 contains 14 residues. With V trimmed by 6 bases and J by 6 bases, 6 bases remained unmatched. As DNA, the CDR3 is TGTGCCAGCAGGCCGGGACAGGGAGTCAATGAGCAGTTCTTC. Its protein product is CASRPGQGVNEQFF.

This clonotype was detected many times. The chain couples TRBV4-2 to TRBJ2-1, with 8 bases fitting TRBD2. CDR1 is LGHNA and CDR2 is YNFKEQ in the germline V gene. J gave up 0 bases and V 4 bases, and 5 bases lay outside the gene matches. This CDR3 comprises 16 residues. CDR3 DNA: TGTGCCAGCAGCCCAGGCGGGGGGAGCTCCTACAATGAGCAGTTCTTC. Translated: CASSPGGGSSYNEQFF.

At least ten counts were recorded for this clonotype. CDR3 sequence: CASSLWIGGQGNNEQFF. CDR3 nucleotide sequence: TGCGCCAGCAGCTTGTGGATCGGGGGACAGGGAAACAATGAGCAGTTCTTC. The V call is TRBV5-1, the J call TRBJ2-1, with 9 bases fitting TRBD1. This CDR3 region has 17 residues. Germline loops: CDR1 SGHRS, CDR2 YFSETQ. V shed 1 base and J 5 bases; nucleotides not matched to a gene: 10.

This clonotype was observed at least ten times. This CDR3 is CSVEGLRHEQYF. The DNA of the CDR3 is TGCAGCGTTGAGGGACTACGCCACGAGCAGTACTTC. The V gene is TRBV29-1, the J gene TRBJ2-7; 7 positions agree with TRBD2. Germline CDR1 and CDR2: SQVTM and ANQGSEA. J was trimmed by 5 bases and V by 3 bases; bases with no gene match: 4. This CDR3 is built from 12 residues.

This clonotype was seen a few times. The gene calls are TRBV28 and TRBJ1-5; TRBD1 matches 7 bases. Trimming took 6 bases from V and 6 from J; bases not matched to a gene: 11. The CDR3 length is 15 residues. Germline-derived CDR1 and CDR2 are MDHEN and SYDVKM. The CDR3 here is CASSPGRAGGQPQHF. The DNA of the CDR3 is TGTGCCAGCAGCCCGGGTCGGGCAGGGGGTCAGCCCCAGCATTTT.

This clonotype was observed many times. This chain uses TRBV29-1 with TRBJ2-7; a weak D match, TRBD1 (6 bases). The CDR3 totals 14 residues. Germline-derived CDR1 and CDR2 are SQVTM and ANQGSEA. Deletions cut 2 bases from V and 2 bases from J, with 13 bases between. CDR3 protein: CSVETGQGTYEQYF. CDR3 bases: TGCAGCGTTGAAACGGGACAAGGGACCTACGAGCAGTACTTC.

V and J are TRBV4-3 and TRBJ2-7, with D hard to call. The CDR3 totals 15 residues. The ends were cut back, 1 base at V and 3 bases at J, with 13 bases in the middle. Germline CDR1 is LGHNA and CDR2 is YSLEER. Written as DNA, the CDR3 is TGCGCCAGCAGCCAAGTCTCCACTACCAGCTACGAGCAGTACTTC. Its translation is CASSQVSTTSYEQYF.

This clonotype was picked up a small number of times. The chain recombines TRBV5-1 with TRBJ2-7; 10 bases are shared with TRBD2. Trimming took 0 bases from V and 1 from J; bases not matched to a gene: 7. Per germline, CDR1 SGHRS and CDR2 YFSETQ. The CDR3 covers 17 residues. Here the CDR3 DNA reads TGCGCCAGCAGCTTGGCCATGACTAGCGGGCCATCCTACGAGCAGTACTTC. As protein: CASSLAMTSGPSYEQYF.

This clonotype was detected many times. V usage is TRBV20-1 and J usage is TRBJ2-4, with D perhaps TRBD1 or TRBD2 (5 bases each). Trimming pared 0 bases from V and 9 bases from J, leaving 15 bases between. The CDR3 contains 14 residues. Per the germline V gene, CDR1 is DFQATT and CDR2 is SNEGSKA (reference sequence). The CDR3: CSARDRRGVAIQYF. CDR3 bases: TGCAGTGCTAGAGATAGACGAGGGGTGGCCATTCAGTACTTC.

This clonotype was counted many times. This sequence joins TRBV7-6 and TRBJ2-7; D perhaps matches TRBD2 (5 bases). Between the trimmed V and J ends, which lost 5 bases and 1 base, there was a span of 12 bases. Germline CDR1 is SGHVS and CDR2 is FNYEAQ. This CDR3 is built from 14 residues. CDR3 sequence: CASSRNTGSYEQYF. Written as DNA, the CDR3 is TGTGCCAGCAGCCGGAATACGGGATCCTACGAGCAGTACTTC.

This clonotype has at least ten counts. The rearrangement uses TRBV4-2 and TRBJ2-1; D is undetermined. The ends were cut back, 5 bases at V and 10 bases at J, with 18 bases in the middle. This CDR3 has 14 amino acids. The germline V gene has CDR1 LGHNA and CDR2 YNFKEQ. The CDR3 sequence: CASSSSTLSGEQFF. The DNA of the CDR3 is TGTGCCAGCAGCTCTTCTACCCTTTCAGGCGAGCAGTTCTTC.

V usage is TRBV20-1 and J usage is TRBJ1-1; D unclear. CDR1 and CDR2 from the germline V gene are DFQATT and SNEGSKA (reference sequence). The CDR3 is 16 amino acids. With 0 bases removed from V and 1 base from J, the gap between germline ends came to 15 bases. For the CDR3, the DNA is TGCAGTGCTAGAGATCCCTGGCAGTCGGCGAACACTGAAGCTTTCTTT. As protein: CSARDPWQSANTEAFF.

This chain uses TRBV28 with TRBJ2-7; 8 nucleotides line up with TRBD1. The length of the CDR3 is 14 residues. V was pared by 5 bases and J by 4 bases, with 7 bases of the junction left unmatched. CDR1 and CDR2 from the germline V gene are MDHEN and SYDVKM. Here the CDR3 DNA reads TGTGCCAGCAGTCCGGACAGGGAAAGTTACGAGCAGTACTTC. This gives the protein CASSPDRESYEQYF.

There are many counts of this clonotype. The chain has TRBV4-2 and TRBJ1-6; D remains unclear. Trimming removed 0 bases at V and 8 bases at J, with 11 bases between. Germline assignment: CDR1 LGHNA and CDR2 YNFKEQ. The CDR3 length is 15 residues. CDR3 sequence (DNA): TGTGCCAGCAGCCAAGATGGGCAGGCCCATTCACCCCTCCACTTT. Amino acid sequence: CASSQDGQAHSPLHF.

Many counts were recorded for this clonotype. The chain recombines TRBV12-3 or TRBV12-4 with TRBJ2-7; D unclear. CDR3 length equals 13 residues. Trimming stripped 6 bases from V and 0 bases from J, with 9 bases between. The CDR3 reads CASRSTSSYEQYF. In DNA, the CDR3 is TGTGCCAGCAGGTCCACAAGCTCCTACGAGCAGTACTTC.

This clonotype was counted at least ten times. The rearrangement joins TRBV7-2 to TRBJ2-2; no reliable D call. The CDR3 totals 12 residues. V was shortened by 7 bases and J by 1 base, with 4 bases between the two germline ends. Germline CDR1 and CDR2: SGHTA and FQGNSA. The DNA of the CDR3 is TGTGCCAGCATGGGGAACACCGGGGAGCTGTTTTTT. It specifies CASMGNTGELFF.